The next 30 T cell receptor beta chains were all read from a single sample in a study of radiotherapy plus CTLA-4 blockade in lung cancer. Sequencing was performed with immunoSEQ multiplex PCR; in TCRdb, only in-frame clones are kept and a portion is missing. This table has 24,000 or so clones, less than 80% appearing once. This sample comprised peripheral blood, obtained from a patient treated with radiotherapy plus ipilimumab. The receptors originated from a human donor with non-small cell lung cancer whose response to radiotherapy plus ipilimumab could not be evaluated.

In the case of this clone: The junction departs from the called germline gene at one end, perhaps through a read error. The chain is built from TRBV6-5 and TRBJ1-2; a weak D match, TRBD1 (5 bases). The germline gives CDR1 MNHEY, CDR2 SVGAGI. This CDR3 has 12 amino acids. CDR3 coding DNA: TGTGCCAGCAGTTCCCCCCAGCGACAGCTACTCTTC. This gives the protein CASSSPQRQLLF.

This clone was counted between two and nine times. The chain uses TRBV4-3 and TRBJ2-5; the match to TRBD2 covers 11 bases. Germline CDR1 and CDR2: LGHNA and YSLEER. Germline trimming cut 0 bases from V and 7 bases from J; bases unmatched to any gene: 4. The CDR3 contains 15 residues. The CDR3 spells CASSQEPLAGATQYF. CDR3 bases: TGCGCCAGCAGCCAAGAGCCACTAGCGGGAGCGACCCAGTACTTC.

The rearrangement links TRBV6-1 to TRBJ1-5, with D tentatively TRBD1 (6 bases). CDR1 MNHNS and CDR2 SASEGT come from the germline V gene. V was cut by 4 bases and J by 0 bases, with 13 bases left in between. This CDR3 has 16 amino acids. The CDR3 coding sequence is TGTGCCAGCAGTGGCCAGGGGACGTATAGCAATCAGCCCCAGCATTTT. Translated: CASSGQGTYSNQPQHF.

V is TRBV4-1 and J is TRBJ2-7, with 7 bases fitting TRBD1. This CDR3 is 15 amino acids long. The V gene's germline CDR1 is MGHRA and CDR2 YSYEKL. Trimming at V came to 1 base and at J to 4 bases, leaving 7 bases not matched to a gene. Here the CDR3 reads CASSQGLDRAYEQYF. For the CDR3, the DNA is TGCGCCAGCAGCCAAGGATTAGACAGGGCTTACGAGCAGTACTTC.

The genes are TRBV5-8 and TRBJ1-4; D is ambiguous. Germline loops: CDR1 SGHTS, CDR2 YDEGEE. V lost 1 base to trimming and J lost 5 bases, with 15 bases between them. The CDR3 has 16 residues. In DNA, the CDR3 is TGTGCCAGCAGCTTGCATATTTACAGCAAGAATGAAAAACTGTTTTTT. It yields the protein CASSLHIYSKNEKLFF.

This clone was picked up a small number of times. The V gene is TRBV15, the J gene TRBJ1-1; D call uncertain. Germline CDR1 and CDR2: LNHNV and YYDKDF (reference sequence). V dropped 0 bases and J dropped 0 bases, with 5 bases sitting between them. The CDR3 is 14 amino acids. The CDR3 coding sequence is TGTGCCACCAGCAGAGATCTAGTGAACACTGAAGCTTTCTTT. Protein: CATSRDLVNTEAFF.

A few counts support this clone. V gene TRBV9 combines with J gene TRBJ1-4, with unresolved D. Germline CDR1 reads SGDLS; CDR2 reads YYNGEE. The CDR3 has 15 amino acids. The V and J ends lost 6 bases and 2 bases respectively, with 14 bases between them. The CDR3 sequence is CASTAFSGTNEKLFF. CDR3 nucleotide sequence: TGTGCCAGCACCGCCTTCTCGGGGACTAATGAAAAACTGTTTTTT.

The table lists this clone with a few counts. The rearrangement joins TRBV28 to TRBJ2-7; weak D call: TRBD1 (6 bases). The CDR3 is made up of 15 amino acids. Per germline, CDR1 MDHEN and CDR2 SYDVKM. The germline V and J ends were trimmed by 7 bases and 2 bases, with 18 bases remaining between them. The CDR3 DNA sequence: TGTGCCAGCACCGGCCCCGGCACAGGGACCTACGAGCAGTACTTC. Its protein product is CASTGPGTGTYEQYF.

In this sample, this clone turned up a few times. This chain uses TRBV25-1 with TRBJ2-5; 10 bases fit TRBD1. The CDR3 extends over 17 amino acids. Germline V gene data show CDR1 as MGHDK and CDR2 as SYGVNS. V trimming: 5 bases; J trimming: 2 bases; junction bases outside the gene matches: 11. Written as DNA, the CDR3 is TGTGCCAGCAGTTTGGGACAGGGGTCGTGGGGACAAGAGACCCAGTACTTC. This gives the protein CASSLGQGSWGQETQYF.

The gene calls are TRBV7-9 and TRBJ2-5; TRBD1 matches 8 bases. CDR3 length: 14 amino acids. V lost 4 bases to trimming and J lost 5 bases; unmatched junction nucleotides: 6. Germline V lookup: CDR1 SEHNR, CDR2 FQNEAQ (reference sequence). CDR3 coding DNA: TGTGCCAGCAGCTCGGACAGGGTAGACGAGACCCAGTACTTC. Translated: CASSSDRVDETQYF.

The rearrangement joins TRBV28 to TRBJ1-1; maybe TRBD1 (6 bases). The V gene's germline CDR1 is MDHEN and CDR2 SYDVKM. V lost 3 bases and J 1 base, leaving 15 bases between the germline ends. The CDR3 totals 16 residues. Written as DNA, the CDR3 is TGTGCCAGCAGTTTTGGGGGGGCCGCAGGGAACACTGAAGCTTTCTTT. It translates to CASSFGGAAGNTEAFF.

This chain connects TRBV2 to TRBJ2-5; 7 positions agree with TRBD1. From germline, CDR1 is SNHLY and CDR2 FYNNEI. The CDR3 runs to 13 residues. The junction had 8 bases not matched to a gene; V was cut back by 9 bases and J by 4 bases. CDR3 nucleotide sequence: TGTGCCAGTACGAGACAGGGTCGAGAGACCCAGTACTTC. The encoded protein is CASTRQGRETQYF.

The chain carries TRBV20-1 and TRBJ2-7; 8 bases align to TRBD1. The V gene's germline CDR1 is DFQATT and CDR2 SNEGSKA (reference sequence). J lost 6 bases, V lost 5 bases, and 3 bases had no gene match. The CDR3 is made up of 11 amino acids. The CDR3 sequence: CSAHTGGEQYF. The CDR3 bases are TGCAGTGCTCATACAGGGGGCGAGCAGTACTTC.

This clone came up a few times. V is TRBV6-1 and J is TRBJ1-5; weak D call: TRBD1 (5 bases). With 4 bases removed from V and 4 bases from J, the gap between germline ends came to 20 bases. The CDR3 runs 17 residues. CDR1 MNHNS and CDR2 SASEGT come from the germline V gene. The CDR3 DNA reads TGTGCCAGCAGTGGCACTTTGGGCCTCGGGGGGAATCAGCCCCAGCATTTT. This translates into CASSGTLGLGGNQPQHF.

The J gene is TRBJ1-2, the V gene TRBV15; the D is unclear. Germline assignment: CDR1 LNHNV and CDR2 YYDKDF (reference sequence). Trimming cost V 0 bases and J 0 bases, with 14 bases left between them. The CDR3 covers 17 residues. CDR3 nucleotide sequence: TGTGCCACCAGCAGAGATTACAGTTTGGCAGCTAACTATGGCTACACCTTC. Translation gives CATSRDYSLAANYGYTF.

This clone has just one count. This CDR3 reads CASSRDFGFGSTDTQYF. The CDR3 bases are TGTGCCAGCAGCCGGGACTTCGGGTTTGGAAGCACAGATACGCAGTATTTT. The J gene is TRBJ2-3, the V gene TRBV5-4, with a tentative D call TRBD2 (6 bases). Germline CDR1 is SGHNT and CDR2 is YYREEE (reference sequence). With 4 bases removed from V and 0 bases from J, the gap between germline ends came to 18 bases. The CDR3 is 17 residues long.

V is TRBV11-2 and J is TRBJ1-1, with 8 bases lining up with TRBD1. With V trimmed by 5 bases and J by 3 bases, 2 bases remained unmatched. The CDR3 sequence is 13 residues long. From germline, CDR1 is SGHAT and CDR2 FQNNGV. CDR3 in amino acids: CASSPDRDTEAFF. CDR3 nucleotides: TGTGCCAGCAGCCCGGACAGGGACACTGAAGCTTTCTTT.

This clone was counted a few times. The CDR3 sequence: CASSLEFPGRDGEQYF. The DNA of the CDR3 is TGTGCCAGCAGTTTAGAGTTTCCTGGGCGGGATGGCGAGCAGTACTTC. This chain links TRBV27 with TRBJ2-7; TRBD2 is a possible D gene (6 bases). Germline V gives CDR1 MNHEY, CDR2 SMNVEV (reference sequence). The CDR3 has 16 residues. V lost 2 bases and J 6 bases, leaving 20 bases between the germline ends.

V is TRBV7-9 and J is TRBJ2-3; TRBD1 matches at 7 bases. V lost 8 bases to trimming and J lost 4 bases; unmatched junction nucleotides: 9. CDR3 length equals 14 residues. Germline V gene sequence: CDR1 SEHNR, CDR2 FQNEAQ (reference sequence). This chain's CDR3 is CASFTAGGADTQYF. CDR3 bases: TGTGCCAGCTTCACGGCAGGGGGAGCAGATACGCAGTATTTT.

The chain recombines TRBV18 with TRBJ2-7; 10 nucleotides agree with TRBD1. The CDR3 spans 14 residues. Per germline, CDR1 KGHSH and CDR2 LQKENI. V lost 4 bases and J lost 6; bases outside the gene matches: 6. DNA of the CDR3: TGTGCCAGCTCACAGGGACAGGGGCTTGCCGAGCAGTACTTC. Its translation: CASSQGQGLAEQYF.

The chain couples TRBV7-2 to TRBJ1-1, with D maybe TRBD1 (6 bases). Germline V gene lookup returns CDR1 SGHTA and CDR2 FQGNSA. The V and J ends lost 5 bases and 4 bases respectively, with 17 bases between them. This CDR3 is built from 15 residues. The CDR3, as DNA: TGTGCCAGCAGCCAACAGGGTAGGATGGGCACTGAAGCTTTCTTT. Translation gives CASSQQGRMGTEAFF.

The CDR3 here is CASSQDLRVAEAFF. The CDR3 nucleotides are TGCGCCAGCAGCCAAGATCTGCGCGTAGCGGAAGCTTTCTTT. The chain has TRBV4-1 and TRBJ1-1, with unresolved D. Per the germline V gene, CDR1 is MGHRA and CDR2 is YSYEKL. Trimming stripped 0 bases from V and 8 bases from J, with 13 bases between. The CDR3 has 14 residues.

CDR3 coding DNA: TGCGCCAGCAGCCCCTATAGCGGGAGGGCAGAGACCCAGTACTTC. This codes for CASSPYSGRAETQYF. The chain joins TRBV4-1 to TRBJ2-5, with TRBD2 matching over 11 bases. The CDR3 is 15 amino acids. Germline lookup yields CDR1 MGHRA and CDR2 YSYEKL. With V trimmed by 4 bases and J by 4 bases, 5 bases remained unmatched.

The chain has TRBV9 and TRBJ2-5; 8 bases map to TRBD2. This CDR3 region has 16 residues. V was clipped by 1 base and J by 11 bases; unmatched bases: 16. Germline values: CDR1 SGDLS, CDR2 YYNGEE. DNA of the CDR3: TGTGCCAGCAGCGTACGAATGACTAGCGCAAGAGGGGAGCAGTACTTC. Protein: CASSVRMTSARGEQYF.

The rearrangement uses TRBV27 and TRBJ2-4; 8 bases map to TRBD1. The V segment lost 4 bases and the J segment 1 base; nucleotides outside the gene matches: 6. The CDR3 consists of 16 residues. Germline V gene data show CDR1 as MNHEY and CDR2 as SMNVEV (reference sequence). CDR3 coding DNA: TGTGCCAGCAGTTCGGGACAGGTTCAGGCCAAAAACATTCAGTACTTC. The encoded protein is CASSSGQVQAKNIQYF.

The rearrangement joins TRBV7-9 to TRBJ2-3, with TRBD2 matching 8 bases. Trimming cost V 1 base and J 9 bases; bases outside gene matches: 6. Germline V gene sequence: CDR1 SEHNR, CDR2 FQNEAQ (reference sequence). The CDR3 contains 14 residues. In nucleotides, the CDR3 is TGTGCCAGCAGCTTAGGTAGCGGGATGCCGACGCAGTATTTT. Encoded protein: CASSLGSGMPTQYF.

CDR3 loop: CASSLQRSTEAFF. In DNA, the CDR3 is TGTGCCAGCAGCTTACAGAGGAGCACTGAAGCTTTCTTT. The chain has TRBV11-2 and TRBJ1-1; unclear D gene. Looked up from germline, CDR1 is SGHAT and CDR2 is FQNNGV. The CDR3 has 13 residues. The V and J ends lost 2 bases and 4 bases respectively, with 8 bases between them. Variable domain in full (rest from reference TRBV11-2 and TRBJ1-1): EAGVAQSPRYKIIEKRQSVAFWCNPISGHATLYWYQQILGQGPKLLIQFQNNGVVDDSQLPKDRFSAERLKGVDSTLKIQPAKLEDSAVYLCASSLQRSTEAFFGQGTRLTVV.

The chain has TRBV19 and TRBJ1-5; possibly TRBD1 for D (6 bases). Germline V gene sequence: CDR1 LNHDA, CDR2 SQIVND (reference sequence). This CDR3 region has 14 residues. V was pared by 3 bases and J by 6 bases, with 12 bases between. DNA of the CDR3: TGTGCCAGTAGTATTTTGCCCAGGGGTCAGCCCCAGCATTTT. Protein product: CASSILPRGQPQHF.

The gene calls are TRBV25-1 and TRBJ2-1; weak D call: TRBD1 (6 bases). The CDR3 is 14 amino acids. With 1 base removed from V and 8 bases from J, the gap between germline ends came to 12 bases. Germline values: CDR1 MGHDK, CDR2 SYGVNS. Here the CDR3 DNA reads TGTGCCAGCAGTGAATTTCAGGGGAACCATGAGCAGTTCTTC. It translates to CASSEFQGNHEQFF. The complete variable domain, with remaining parts taken from reference TRBV25-1 and TRBJ2-1, reads EADIYQTPRYLVIGTGKKITLECSQTMGHDKMYWYQQDPGMELHLIHYSYGVNSTEKGDLSSESTVSRIRTEHFPLTLESARPSHTSQYLCASSEFQGNHEQFFGPGTRLTVL.

This chain joins TRBV19 and TRBJ2-3, with 8 bases that match TRBD1. Per germline, CDR1 LNHDA and CDR2 SQIVND (reference sequence). The V and J ends lost 7 bases and 6 bases, in that order; junction bases with no gene match: 9. CDR3 length equals 14 residues. The CDR3 reads CASKFGQGPDTQYF. In DNA, the CDR3 is TGTGCCAGTAAGTTTGGACAGGGACCCGATACGCAGTATTTT.